The 11 T cell receptor beta chains presented below share a single source sample, sequenced in a study of control samples from healthy donors and cancer patients. The method was immunoSEQ multiplex PCR; TCRdb's version includes in-frame clones alone and lacks a portion of them. The sample contains 90,000 to 100,000 clones, 79% of which appear only once. The sample taken for sequencing was blood. The receptors were sampled from a woman younger than 45 in good health.

V usage is TRBV15 and J usage is TRBJ2-7; no firm D call. Trimming took 0 bases from V and 12 from J, leaving 12 bases between them. This CDR3 region has 12 residues. Germline V CDR1 and CDR2: LNHNV, YYDKDF (reference sequence). The CDR3: CATSRDLKIRYF. CDR3 DNA sequence: TGTGCCACCAGCAGAGATCTGAAAATCCGGTACTTC. The whole variable domain, remainder taken from reference TRBV15 and TRBJ2-7, is DAMVIQNPRYQVTQFGKPVTLSCSQTLNHNVMYWYQQKSSQAPKLLFHYYDKDFNNEADTPDNFQSRRPNTSFCFLDIRSPGLGDTAMYLCATSRDLKIRYFGPGTRLTVT.

The chain links TRBV2 to TRBJ2-3, with TRBD1 matching 8 bases. The trim removed 8 bases at V and 6 bases at J, leaving 10 bases unmatched. CDR3 length: 14 amino acids. The germline V gene has CDR1 SNHLY and CDR2 FYNNEI. CDR3 in amino acids: CASGFGQGRDTQYF. For the CDR3, the DNA is TGTGCCAGCGGATTTGGACAGGGCCGCGATACGCAGTATTTT. The whole variable domain, remainder taken from reference TRBV2 and TRBJ2-3, is EPEVTQTPSHQVTQMGQEVILRCVPISNHLYFYWYRQILGQKVEFLVSFYNNEISEKSEIFDDQFSVERPDGSNFTLKIRSTKLEDSAMYFCASGFGQGRDTQYFGPGTRLTVL.

The V and J genes are TRBV19 and TRBJ2-2; unclear D gene. CDR1 and CDR2 from the germline V gene are LNHDA and SQIVND (reference sequence). This CDR3 has 13 residues. V dropped 5 bases and J dropped 3 bases, with 7 bases sitting between them. The CDR3 region has the DNA TGTGCCAGTAGTTTTGGGGACACCGGGGAGCTGTTTTTT. This gives the protein CASSFGDTGELFF.

The chain employs TRBV19 and TRBJ2-7; D unresolved. Germline lookup yields CDR1 LNHDA and CDR2 SQIVND (reference sequence). The CDR3 totals 15 residues. V lost 3 bases and J lost 2, with 14 bases in between. In DNA form, the CDR3 reads TGTGCCAGTAGTATCTCCGACACGACCGCCTACGAGCAGTACTTC. Translated: CASSISDTTAYEQYF. Full variable domain (remainder filled in from reference TRBV19 and TRBJ2-7): DGGITQSPKYLFRKEGQNVTLSCEQNLNHDAMYWYRQDPGQGLRLIYYSQIVNDFQKGDIAEGYSVSREKKESFPLTVTSAQKNPTAFYLCASSISDTTAYEQYFGPGTRLTVT.

The chain employs TRBV19 and TRBJ1-5, with a possible D match to TRBD1 (6 bases). Between the trimmed V and J ends, which lost 5 bases and 6 bases, there was a span of 23 bases. The CDR3 totals 17 residues. Germline V gene sequence: CDR1 LNHDA, CDR2 SQIVND (reference sequence). The CDR3 nucleotides are TGTGCCAGTAGTGTCACAGTTGGGGGGGGCTTAGGTCAGCCCCAGCATTTT. Protein sequence: CASSVTVGGGLGQPQHF.

The chain couples TRBV12-3 or TRBV12-4 to TRBJ2-7; D is possibly TRBD1 or TRBD2 (7 bases each). The CDR3 is 13 amino acids. The V end lost 7 bases, the J end lost 6 bases, and 16 bases lay between the germline ends. CDR3 nucleotide sequence: TGTGCCAGCATTTGGCAGGGGGAGGGCGAGCAGTACTTC. This codes for CASIWQGEGEQYF.

The chain employs TRBV6-2 or TRBV6-3 and TRBJ1-2, with D possibly being TRBD1 (5 bases). V lost 6 bases, J lost 11 bases, and 13 bases lay in between. Germline CDR1 reads MNHEY; CDR2 reads SVGEGT. The CDR3 spans 11 residues. In DNA, the CDR3 is TGTGCCAGCAGCACCGCTGGGGGATACACCTTC. Translated: CASSTAGGYTF.

This clone was seen a single time. The V call is TRBV7-3, the J call TRBJ1-2; D is unclear. Germline values: CDR1 SGHTA, CDR2 FQGTGA. The CDR3 is made up of 14 amino acids. V was pared by 5 bases and J by 7 bases, with 17 bases between. The CDR3 reads CASSPTGGLGGYTF. Written as DNA, the CDR3 is TGTGCCAGCAGCCCGACGGGAGGGCTGGGTGGCTACACCTTC.

The J gene is TRBJ2-5, the V gene TRBV11-3; 14 bases line up with TRBD2. The CDR3 loop spans 17 amino acids. The V gene end was trimmed by 5 bases and the J gene end by 4 bases; junction bases not matched to a gene: 9. CDR1 and CDR2 from the germline V gene are SGHNT and YENEEA. Here the CDR3 reads CASSRGRLAGGRETQYF. CDR3 coding DNA: TGTGCCAGCAGCCGAGGCAGACTAGCGGGGGGGCGAGAGACCCAGTACTTC.

The CDR3 DNA is TGTGCCAGTAGCGACGACAAGAGGTCTGAAGCTTTCTTT. Its translation is CASSDDKRSEAFF. The rearrangement links TRBV19 to TRBJ1-1; D gene ambiguous. Germline loops: CDR1 LNHDA, CDR2 SQIVND (reference sequence). The V gene lost 6 bases and the J gene lost 6 bases, with 14 bases spanning the gap. The CDR3 length is 13 residues.

This rearrangement joins TRBV19 to TRBJ1-5; 7 positions agree with TRBD1. From germline, CDR1 is LNHDA and CDR2 SQIVND (reference sequence). The CDR3 covers 14 residues. With 3 bases clipped from V and 3 bases from J, the junction kept 2 bases outside the gene matches. CDR3 in DNA: TGTGCCAGTAGTATGGGACAGAACAATCAGCCCCAGCATTTT. It encodes CASSMGQNNQPQHF. Full variable domain (remainder filled in from reference TRBV19 and TRBJ1-5): DGGITQSPKYLFRKEGQNVTLSCEQNLNHDAMYWYRQDPGQGLRLIYYSQIVNDFQKGDIAEGYSVSREKKESFPLTVTSAQKNPTAFYLCASSMGQNNQPQHFGDGTRLSIL.